This TCR beta chain originates from a study of blood T cells in healthy people across ages (dated by TCRdb to between 2014 and 2017). General notes on the study: In model experiments, roughly one uniquely barcoded TCR beta cDNA molecule per two T cells was captured by template switching. Age-related changes in TCR beta repertoire diversity were measured in the study by deep sequencing normalized with unique cDNA molecular identifiers. The donors were divided into four age groups: young (average around 16 years), middle-aged (around 37), aged (62) and long-lived (roughly 86). Donors of different ages were randomly distributed across sequencing lanes to avoid experimental bias. Two additional independent replicas of 1 million unique cDNA reads from the same blood draw were analyzed for two donors (one aged 18 to 30 and one aged 80 or older). Results the study describes overall, beyond this receptor: Compared with the aged group, the long-lived group had more naive CD4+ T cells, fewer expanded clones and increased TCR diversity, suggesting age selection. There was a strong correlation between observed TCR beta diversity and the percentage of naive T cells measured by flow cytometry. Since profiling was done on bulk unsorted PBMCs, naive and antigen-experienced compartments could not be conclusively compared. As age increased, observed TCR beta diversity per million T cells dropped in a roughly linear way, and a significant reduction was already evident by age 40. Because the CMV infection status of the donors was unknown, age-related changes in expanded clonotypes may potentially have been confounded. Estimates of total diversity from one million sequenced T cells were regarded as lower bounds and underestimates.

Between the V and J ends, shortened by 3 bases and 7 bases respectively, the junction contains 17 bases. In the germline V gene, CDR1 corresponds to KGHSH and CDR2 to LQKENI. Including cysteine and phenylalanine, the CDR3 has 15 amino acids. The sequence is cut down to CDR3 DNA, 45 bases in frame from base 1. Libraries were made using 5' RACE. The instrument given in TCRdb is Illumina HiSeq 2500. A second about 7 to 11 cycle PCR used a sample-barcoded 5' primer and a J-beta primer mix. A template-switch 5' adaptor carrying 12 random nucleotides introduced a unique molecular identifier onto each TCR beta cDNA molecule. Each sample yielded at least 3 million CDR3-containing paired-end reads. The Mint cDNA synthesis kit, primed by a TRBC-specific oligonucleotide, was used to synthesize first-strand cDNA from all RNA. Following uracil-DNA glycosylase treatment, all cDNA underwent a first 18-cycle PCR with the universal primers M1SS and BC2_uni_R. The source study handled its data this way. For normalization, 1 million high-quality reads were randomly selected from each sample, with every read carrying a distinct molecular identifier. Reads sharing molecular identifiers were discarded rather than binned into consensus sequences. MiTCR, set to a Q25 quality threshold and the strictest error-elimination algorithm, was used for CDR3 identification, clonotype clustering and error correction. A nonparametric unseen species model with Euler transformation was used to estimate lower-bound total TCR beta diversity. Using fastp at Q25 and MiXCR, TCRdb reprocessed the public reads and kept productive beta chains. Each CDR3 protein appears once, grouped with its most common genes and DNA. TCRdb, not the original authors, processed these V and J calls. Recorded for this sample are about 640,000 distinct CDR3 sequences; roughly 58% of them occurred a single time. The ten largest clones capture around 37% of the sample.

Systemically healthy Caucasian individuals from Russia, 35 to 50 in total and aged about 6 to 95 years, were included as donors. Each donor gave around 9.5 milliliters of peripheral blood, collected into EDTA-treated Vacutainer tubes. Ficoll-Paque density-gradient centrifugation was used to isolate PBMCs, with at least 6 million obtained per sample. Total RNA, at least 6 micrograms per sample, was extracted from PBMCs with Trizol reagent. The percentages of naive CD45RAhigh/CD27high T cells were determined by flow cytometry on a PBMC aliquot from every donor. About this clonotype itself: Its antigen is not yet known. Base qualities were left out, and no much larger clone turns up one base away.

Recombination joined TRBV18 with TRBJ2-3; a tentative D call is TRBD1 (5 bases match). The origin of this receptor is a man in his 60s in good health. Sample: blood. The DNA reads as follows: TGTGCCAGCTCACCCCCACAGCCAGGGTCGTATACGCAGTATTTT. Translated, it reads CASSPPQPGSYTQYF.